Following are 11 T cell receptor beta chains from one sample sequenced in a study of identifying expanded T cells in peripheral blood. The repertoire was sequenced with immunoSEQ multiplex PCR; TCRdb's copy has only in-frame clones and lacks some. The sample shows about 94,000 clones, roughly 86% of them seen only once. Sequencing input: blood. The source of these receptors is a person aged 18 to 75 in good health.

The rearrangement joins TRBV5-1 to TRBJ1-1, with a weak D call TRBD1 (5 bases). In germline, CDR1 is SGHRS, CDR2 YFSETQ. Trimming cost V 4 bases and J 0 bases, with 16 bases left between them. The CDR3 consists of 16 residues. DNA of the CDR3: TGCGCCAGCAGCGGTATCGGGGACCGTATGAACACTGAAGCTTTCTTT. Amino acids: CASSGIGDRMNTEAFF.

The V call is TRBV7-9, the J call TRBJ2-3; 7 nucleotides line up with TRBD2. The CDR3 contains 15 residues. Losses at the gene ends were 3 bases for V and 0 bases for J; bases not matched to a gene: 3. CDR1 SEHNR and CDR2 FQNEAQ come from the germline V gene (reference sequence). CDR3 residues: CASSLGGISTDTQYF. As DNA, the CDR3 is TGTGCCAGCAGCTTGGGAGGGATTAGCACAGATACGCAGTATTTT.

There are a few counts of this clone. The chain has TRBV6-4 and TRBJ1-5, with TRBD1 matching 8 bases. The germline V gene has CDR1 MRHNA and CDR2 SNTAGT. There are 14 residues in the CDR3. V was clipped by 6 bases and J by 6 bases; unmatched bases: 7. This CDR3 is CASRVGRGRQPQHF. The CDR3 DNA reads TGTGCCAGCAGGGTTGGCAGGGGGCGTCAGCCCCAGCATTTT.

This chain links TRBV6-1 with TRBJ2-5; TRBD2 matches at 8 bases. CDR1 is MNHNS, CDR2 SASEGT, per germline. The CDR3 covers 16 residues. The V gene end was trimmed by 3 bases and the J gene end by 4 bases; junction bases not matched to a gene: 10. This CDR3 is CASSDLGSGVRETQYF. The CDR3 bases are TGTGCCAGCAGTGACTTAGGTAGCGGGGTCCGAGAGACCCAGTACTTC.

This sequence joins TRBV6-5 and TRBJ1-2; D is unclear. The CDR3 sequence is 15 residues long. V was shortened by 2 bases and J by 0 bases, with 10 bases between the two germline ends. CDR1 MNHEY and CDR2 SVGAGI come from the germline V gene. Here the CDR3 DNA reads TGTGCCAGCAGTTACCAGCGCCGGACTAACTATGGCTACACCTTC. It codes for CASSYQRRTNYGYTF.

The V call is TRBV18, the J call TRBJ1-1; TRBD1 agrees at 9 bases. CDR1 and CDR2 (germline): KGHSH, LQKENI. The CDR3 length is 16 residues. Germline trimming cut 3 bases from V and 1 base from J; bases unmatched to any gene: 6. CDR3 sequence reads: CASSPRTGEGNTEAFF. The CDR3 DNA sequence: TGTGCCAGCTCACCCCGGACAGGGGAAGGGAACACTGAAGCTTTCTTT.

The chain employs TRBV6-5 and TRBJ2-1; D remains unclear. Germline-derived CDR1 and CDR2 are MNHEY and SVGAGI. The germline V and J ends were trimmed by 7 bases and 9 bases, with 10 bases remaining between them. This CDR3 is built from 11 residues. CDR3 sequence reads: CASTLGFEQFF. The CDR3 DNA follows: TGTGCCAGCACCTTAGGTTTTGAGCAGTTCTTC.

The chain combines TRBV15 with TRBJ2-1, with 8 positions matching TRBD2. The germline CDR1 and CDR2 sequences are LNHNV and YYDKDF (reference sequence). The trim removed 0 bases at V and 8 bases at J, leaving 12 bases unmatched. CDR3 length equals 17 residues. CDR3 region: CATSRDLPGRALDEQFF. As DNA, the CDR3 is TGTGCCACCAGCAGAGATTTGCCCGGGAGGGCCCTCGATGAGCAGTTCTTC.

The chain carries TRBV6-5 and TRBJ2-7; D is ambiguous. Trimming removed 10 bases at V and 4 bases at J, with 11 bases between. The germline CDR1 and CDR2 sequences are MNHEY and SVGAGI. The CDR3 totals 11 residues. Here the CDR3 DNA reads TGTGCCACCGCCCTTGGATACGAGCAGTACTTC. It codes for CATALGYEQYF.

The CDR3 protein is CVRSSNPGQGYQPQHF. CDR3 DNA: TGTGTCAGAAGTTCAAATCCGGGACAGGGGTATCAGCCCCAGCATTTT. The chain recombines TRBV7-5 with TRBJ1-5; TRBD1, the D gene given by the table, was not confirmed from the DNA. TRBV7-5 is marked as a pseudogene. The CDR3 has 16 amino acids.

The rearrangement joins TRBV6-1 to TRBJ1-2, with D possibly matching TRBD1 (6 bases). Germline V CDR1 and CDR2: MNHNS, SASEGT. The CDR3 covers 12 residues. The ends were cut back, 4 bases at V and 4 bases at J, with 7 bases in the middle. The CDR3 DNA sequence: TGTGCCAGCAGTGTGACAGGCTATGGCTACACCTTC. Translating it yields CASSVTGYGYTF.